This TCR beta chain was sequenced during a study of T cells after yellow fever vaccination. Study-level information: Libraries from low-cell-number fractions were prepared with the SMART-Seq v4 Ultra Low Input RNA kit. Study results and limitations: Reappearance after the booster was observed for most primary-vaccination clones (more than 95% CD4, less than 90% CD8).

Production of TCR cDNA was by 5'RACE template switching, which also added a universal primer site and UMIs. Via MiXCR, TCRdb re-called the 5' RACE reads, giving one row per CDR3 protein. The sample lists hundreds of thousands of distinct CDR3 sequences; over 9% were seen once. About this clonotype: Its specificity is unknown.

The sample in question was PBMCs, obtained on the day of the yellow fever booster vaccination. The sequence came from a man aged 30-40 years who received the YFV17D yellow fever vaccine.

CDR3 coding DNA: TGTGCCAGCAGCGCGGGAGGGCCAAACAATGAGCAGTTCTTC. Amino acid sequence: CASSAGGPNNEQFF. J is TRBJ2-1 and V is TRBV9, with 8 bases matching TRBD2. J lost 5 bases, V lost 3 bases, and 4 bases had no gene match. The CDR3 totals 14 residues. The germline V gene encodes CDR1 SGDLS and CDR2 YYNGEE.